The rows below give T cell receptor beta chains drawn from one sample of a study of early T cells in non-severe SARS-CoV-2 infection. One entry per CDR3 protein results from TCRdb running MiXCR on the 5' RACE reads. This table has some 75,000 distinct CDR3 sequences, roughly an eighth appearing once. Input material: whole blood. The receptors stem from an adult who was a healthcare worker with PCR-confirmed SARS-CoV-2 infection or an uninfected control (not recorded which). The CDR3 runs from the conserved cysteine through the conserved F or W. D genes are given only for firm matches. Size is omitted from some rows. Given values are once, few, many or a class for expanded clones.

>TRBJ1-3|-|-|TRBV6-1
CASSPTKGSGNTIYF
TGTGCCAGCAGTCCCACTAAGGGATCTGGAAACACCATATATTTT
>TRBJ1-2|-|few|TRBV18
CASSPGTPYGYTF
TGTGCCAGCTCACCAGGGACTCCCTATGGCTACACCTTC
>TRBJ2-2|-|-|TRBV4-3
CASTPGTQANTGELFF
TGCGCCAGCACACCCGGGACGCAAGCGAACACCGGGGAGCTGTTTTTT
>TRBJ1-1|TRBD1|many|TRBV4-2
CASSPLQGTEAFF
TGTGCCAGCAGCCCTTTACAGGGGACTGAAGCTTTCTTT
>TRBJ1-1|-|many|TRBV3-1
CASSQSGNTEAFF
TGTGCCAGCAGCCAGTCGGGTAACACTGAAGCTTTCTTT
>TRBJ2-6|TRBD1|-|TRBV7-2
CASSQGQGYSGANVLTF
TGTGCCAGCAGCCAGGGACAGGGGTACTCTGGGGCCAACGTCCTGACTTTC
>TRBJ1-1|-|-|TRBV11-2
CASKGRRVEAFF
TGTGCCAGCAAGGGAAGGAGGGTTGAAGCTTTCTTT
>TRBJ2-7|-|many|TRBV18
CASSKEASYEQYF
TGTGCCAGCTCAAAAGAAGCGTCCTACGAGCAGTACTTC
>TRBJ2-5|TRBD2|many|TRBV20-1
CSAPTSGVSETQYF
TGCAGTGCCCCGACTAGCGGGGTATCGGAGACCCAGTACTTC
>TRBJ2-1|-|many|TRBV18
CASSRLDGGSYNEQFF
TGTGCCAGCTCACGTTTGGATGGGGGCTCCTACAATGAGCAGTTCTTC
>TRBJ2-6|TRBD2|many|TRBV28
CASSRLGGGSSGANVLTF
TGTGCCAGCAGCCGGTTGGGGGGAGGGTCCTCTGGGGCCAACGTCCTGACTTTC
>TRBJ2-3|TRBD1|-|TRBV11-3
CASSQQGANTDTQYF
TGTGCCAGCAGCCAACAGGGGGCGAACACAGATACGCAGTATTTT
>TRBJ2-3|TRBD2|-|TRBV19
CASNGAGVYTDTQYF
TGTGCCAGTAACGGAGCGGGGGTGTACACAGATACGCAGTATTTT
>TRBJ1-1|TRBD1|-|TRBV27
CASSLSGQVNTEAFF
TGTGCCAGCAGTTTATCAGGACAGGTGAACACTGAAGCTTTCTTT
>TRBJ2-7|-|few|TRBV30
CAWSMQATYEQYF
TGTGCCTGGAGTATGCAGGCGACCTACGAGCAGTACTTC
>TRBJ1-6|-|-|TRBV6-2/TRBV6-3
CASPLCLGNSPLHF
TGTGCCAGCCCCCTTTGCCTGGGCAATTCACCCCTCCACTTT
>TRBJ2-6|TRBD1|many|TRBV6-5
CASSARRGTGGPGANVLTF
TGTGCCAGCAGTGCCCGGAGGGGGACAGGGGGACCTGGGGCCAACGTCCTGACTTTC
>TRBJ2-2|-|few|TRBV30
CAWGAVGTGELFF
TGTGCCTGGGGGGCAGTTGGGACCGGGGAGCTGTTTTTT
>TRBJ2-7|-|-|TRBV10-3
CAMSRGFLDEQYF
TGTGCCATGTCCAGGGGCTTTTTAGACGAGCAGTACTTC
>TRBJ2-3|-|-|TRBV29-1
CSVKGYPRDTQYF
TGCAGCGTTAAGGGCTATCCGAGAGATACGCAGTATTTT
>TRBJ1-3|-|many|TRBV5-1
CASSRGNPVSGNTIYF
TGCGCCAGCAGCCGCGGGAATCCTGTCTCTGGAAACACCATATATTTT
>TRBJ1-1|TRBD1|-|TRBV3-1
CASSADRGNTEAFF
TGTGCCAGCAGCGCGGACAGGGGGAATACTGAAGCTTTCTTT
>TRBJ2-5|-|many|TRBV6-1
CASVRLGGPAGETQYF
TGTGCCAGCGTACGACTTGGCGGACCGGCGGGAGAGACCCAGTACTTC
>TRBJ2-2|-|many|TRBV24-1
CATSRGGPPGELFF
TGTGCCACCTCCCGCGGAGGTCCCCCCGGGGAGCTGTTTTTT
>TRBJ2-3|-|few|TRBV30
CASTGPPSTDTQYF
TGTGCCTCCACGGGACCCCCCAGCACAGATACGCAGTATTTT
>TRBJ1-5|-|many|TRBV4-3
CASSQALGGAQPQHF
TGCGCCAGCAGCCAAGCTCTCGGAGGGGCTCAGCCCCAGCATTTT
>TRBJ2-7|TRBD2|-|TRBV6-6
CASSGGLAGAREQYF
TGTGCCAGCAGTGGGGGTCTAGCGGGGGCTCGGGAGCAGTACTTC
>TRBJ2-1|-|few|TRBV20-1
CSARVRTKNSYNEQFF
TGCAGTGCTAGGGTTAGGACAAAGAACTCCTACAATGAGCAGTTCTTC
>TRBJ2-7|-|few|TRBV6-1
CAGGTQGPYEQYF
TGTGCCGGCGGAACCCAGGGGCCTTACGAGCAGTACTTC
>TRBJ1-4|-|many|TRBV29-1
CSVQSFQEKLFF
TGCAGCGTTCAATCTTTCCAGGAAAAACTGTTTTTT
>TRBJ1-2|-|-|TRBV6-1
CASRTTRPNYGYTF
TGTGCCAGCAGGACCACCAGGCCTAACTATGGCTACACCTTC
>TRBJ2-7|TRBD1|many|TRBV20-1
CSAQGQGYEQYF
TGCAGTGCGCAGGGACAGGGCTACGAGCAGTACTTC
>TRBJ2-7|TRBD2|many|TRBV13
CASSSLGLAGTGSYEQYF
TGTGCCAGCAGCTCGCTCGGTCTAGCGGGGACGGGCTCCTACGAGCAGTACTTC
>TRBJ1-2|-|-|TRBV10-3
CAIAEGGGYTF
TGTGCCATTGCAGAGGGAGGCGGCTACACCTTC
>TRBJ2-2|TRBD1|-|TRBV20-1
CSARDGQGGAGELFF
TGCAGTGCTAGAGATGGACAGGGGGGAGCCGGGGAGCTGTTTTTT
>TRBJ2-3|TRBD1|few|TRBV6-2/TRBV6-3
CASSQRTWTGVNTDTQYF
TGTGCCAGCAGTCAGAGGACCTGGACAGGGGTAAACACAGATACGCAGTATTTT
>TRBJ1-1|-|-|TRBV3-1
CASSLTGPQAEAFF
TGTGCCAGCAGCCTTACTGGGCCCCAGGCTGAAGCTTTCTTT
>TRBJ2-5|-|few|TRBV20-1
CSALRGQETQYF
TGCAGTGCGCTCCGGGGGCAAGAGACCCAGTACTTC
>TRBJ2-4|-|many|TRBV7-9
CASSLREAKNIQYF
TGTGCCAGCAGCTTACGGGAGGCCAAAAACATTCAGTACTTC
>TRBJ1-5|-|few|TRBV4-3
CASSQGAGRNQPQHF
TGCGCCAGCAGCCAGGGGGCCGGCAGGAATCAGCCCCAGCATTTT
>TRBJ2-7|-|-|TRBV6-1
CASTLSYEQYF
TGTGCCAGCACTTTAAGCTACGAGCAGTACTTC
>TRBJ2-1|-|-|TRBV29-1
CSVLRAKLEFF
TGCAGCGTTCTCCGGGCCAAGCTGGAGTTCTTC
>TRBJ1-5|-|-|TRBV4-3
CASSQDTAPGPQHF
TGCGCCAGCAGCCAAGATACCGCACCGGGGCCCCAGCATTTT
>TRBJ1-6|-|few|TRBV5-6
CASVGVGNSPLHF
TGTGCCAGCGTCGGGGTGGGGAATTCACCCCTCCACTTT
>TRBJ2-7|-|many|TRBV12-5
CASGLVTGGLPYEQYF
TGTGCTAGTGGTTTGGTAACTGGTGGGTTGCCCTACGAGCAGTACTTC
>TRBJ2-1|TRBD2|few|TRBV6-1
CASSEEAGDYNEQFF
TGTGCCAGCAGTGAGGAAGCGGGGGATTACAATGAGCAGTTCTTC
>TRBJ1-5|TRBD1|few|TRBV27
CASRPLTGGGNQPQHF
TGTGCCAGCAGGCCTCTCACAGGGGGCGGCAATCAGCCCCAGCATTTT
>TRBJ2-3|-|-|TRBV18
CASSPGQATDTQYF
TGTGCCAGCTCACCGGGACAAGCCACAGATACGCAGTATTTT
>TRBJ1-4|-|many|TRBV6-6
CASGSPGGGRVF
TGTGCCAGCGGGAGTCCCGGCGGCGGGAGGGTCTTT
>TRBJ2-3|-|-|TRBV3-2
CASSQVAFTDTQYF
TGTGCCAGCAGCCAAGTGGCGTTTACAGATACGCAGTATTTT
>TRBJ1-3|TRBD1|-|TRBV4-3
CASSQDYTGQEISGNTIYF
TGCGCCAGCAGCCAAGATTATACAGGACAGGAGATCTCTGGAAACACCATATATTTT
>TRBJ2-7|TRBD1|many|TRBV19
CASSQTGVDSYEQYF
TGTGCCAGTAGCCAGACAGGGGTTGACTCCTACGAGCAGTACTTC
>TRBJ2-5|TRBD2|-|TRBV7-6
CASSLLGGGGRETQYF
TGTGCCAGCAGCCTTTTAGGTGGCGGGGGGAGAGAGACCCAGTACTTC
>TRBJ2-5|-|-|TRBV9
CASSPATTETQYF
TGTGCCAGCAGCCCGGCGACCACAGAGACCCAGTACTTC
>TRBJ2-1|-|many|TRBV29-1
CSVEKDPINNEQFF
TGCAGCGTTGAAAAGGACCCGATAAACAATGAGCAGTTCTTC
>TRBJ2-3|-|-|TRBV5-1
CASSSTSRDTQYF
TGCGCCAGCAGCTCCACCTCTAGGGATACGCAGTATTTT
>TRBJ2-3|-|few|TRBV7-9
CASSPGPPLGTDTQYF
TGTGCCAGCAGCCCCGGACCCCCTTTGGGCACAGATACGCAGTATTTT
>TRBJ1-1|TRBD1|many|TRBV5-1
CASSSRTGRNTEAFF
TGCGCCAGCAGCTCAAGGACAGGCCGTAACACTGAAGCTTTCTTT
>TRBJ2-7|-|-|TRBV5-1
CASSLAAETYEQYF
TGCGCCAGCAGCTTGGCGGCAGAAACATACGAGCAGTACTTC
>TRBJ1-1|-|few|TRBV9
CASSVSGGSAFF
TGTGCCAGCAGCGTATCGGGAGGCTCAGCTTTCTTT